This T cell receptor (beta chain) was retrieved from a study of blood T cell repertoires in COVID-19. At the level of the study: The United States, Italy and Spain provided the acute and convalescent COVID-19 samples. PBMCs, B-cell-depleted T cells, or T cells provided the cDNA or gDNA that made up the material.

A Seattle source enrolled patients during active infection and followed them longitudinally. Under the authors' procedure: The authors estimated nucleated cell counts from reference gene primer amplification. This table comes from immunoSEQ multiplex PCR, and its TCRdb copy is limited to in-frame clones, with some not included. V, J and clone size are taken as reported in that table, and D and trimming were inferred from the DNA itself. Seen here are about 480,000 clones, around nine tenths observed once, and the top ten hold 7.8%. This CDR3 has 11 amino acids. Deletions cut 11 bases from V and 9 bases from J, with 16 bases between. Germline V gene sequence: CDR1 SNHLY, CDR2 FYNNEI.

The sequence was collected from a woman between 50 and 59 years old with COVID-19, enrolled during active disease. Material: peripheral blood. The chain carries TRBV2 and TRBJ1-1; D is possibly TRBD1 (6 bases). This CDR3 reads CAVFFRDKAFF. CDR3 nucleotides: TGTGCCGTCTTTTTCCGGGACAAAGCTTTCTTT.